The sequence of this TCR beta chain was determined in a study of T cells after yellow fever vaccination. Broader study findings: A small share of clonotypes appeared in both CD4 and CD8 compartments. Clones from primary vaccination mostly reappeared after the booster (96% CD4, about 85% CD8).

Germline CDR1 reads MNHEY; CDR2 reads SVGEGT. Deletions cut 6 bases from V and 7 bases from J, with 10 bases between. The CDR3 length is 12 residues. In making TCR cDNA, 5'RACE template switching added a universal primer site and UMIs to it. TCRdb used MiXCR to reprocess the 5' RACE reads, holding one entry per CDR3 protein. The sample comprises more than 80,000 distinct CDR3 sequences, 4.5% to 6% of which are singletons, and about two fifths rests with the top ten. This clonotype was detected many times. Antigen unknown. V and J are TRBV6-2 or TRBV6-3 and TRBJ2-1, with a possible D match to TRBD2 (7 bases). The sequence derives from a man younger than 35 who received the YFV17D yellow fever vaccine. The specimen comprised CD8+ T cells sorted from PBMCs, sampled 10 days after the yellow fever booster vaccination. The CDR3 region is CASRKGGNEQFF. The CDR3 DNA reads as TGTGCCAGCAGGAAGGGGGGGAATGAGCAGTTCTTC.